A selection of T cell receptor beta chains follows, all from one sample in a study of T cells after yellow fever vaccination. Each CDR3 protein is one row after TCRdb ran MiXCR on the 5' RACE reads. The table has over 150,000 distinct CDR3 sequences, roughly 6.2% seen once. Sequencing used CD4+ T cells sorted from PBMCs, obtained on the day of the first yellow fever vaccination. The receptors derive from a young man who received the YFV17D yellow fever vaccine. Both conserved end residues are part of each CDR3. The D gene is left open where the match is weak. Some rows have no size entry. The others give once, few or many, or a class for an expanded clone.

size	D	J	V	CDR3	DNA
many	-	TRBJ2-5	TRBV20-1	CSAETGTLEETQYF	TGCAGTGCTGAAACCGGGACATTGGAAGAGACCCAGTACTTC
few	-	TRBJ2-7	TRBV4-1	CASSQGGARARGYEQYF	TGCGCCAGCAGCCAGGGGGGGGCACGAGCAAGGGGCTACGAGCAGTACTTC
few	TRBD1	TRBJ2-5	TRBV18	CASSQGQEETQYF	TGTGCCAGCTCACAGGGACAGGAAGAGACCCAGTACTTC
many	TRBD1	TRBJ1-4	TRBV20-1	CSAQGQVPNEKLFF	TGCAGTGCTCAAGGACAGGTTCCGAACGAAAAACTGTTTTTT
many	TRBD1	TRBJ2-2	TRBV7-3	CASSLGQGTGELFF	TGTGCCAGCAGCCTCGGACAGGGTACCGGGGAGCTGTTTTTT
few	-	TRBJ2-3	TRBV3-1	CASSQVGRDTDTQYF	TGTGCCAGCAGCCAAGTTGGCAGGGACACAGATACGCAGTATTTT
-	TRBD2	TRBJ2-5	TRBV20-1	CSARRSSGGGETQYF	TGCAGTGCGAGGCGGTCTAGCGGGGGGGGCGAAACCCAGTACTTC
many	TRBD2	TRBJ2-5	TRBV30	CAWSLLGDSGGRTQYF	TGTGCCTGGAGTTTACTCGGGGATAGCGGGGGTCGGACCCAGTACTTC
few	TRBD1	TRBJ2-6	TRBV12-3/TRBV12-4	CASSWTGTSGANVLTF	TGTGCCAGCAGTTGGACAGGGACCTCTGGGGCCAACGTCCTGACTTTC
many	-	TRBJ2-5	TRBV5-1	CASSKGDGRETQYF	TGCGCCAGCAGCAAAGGGGATGGTCGAGAGACCCAGTACTTC
many	TRBD1	TRBJ1-3	TRBV11-2	CASSLEGQGPFSGNTIYF	TGTGCCAGCAGCTTAGAGGGACAGGGCCCATTCTCTGGAAACACCATATATTTT
few	-	TRBJ2-7	TRBV9	CASSVNSGGGDEQYF	TGTGCCAGCAGCGTAAATTCTGGGGGTGGAGACGAGCAGTACTTC
many	TRBD2	TRBJ2-4	TRBV7-2	CASRTGGPGNIQYF	TGTGCCAGCCGGACGGGGGGGCCAGGAAACATTCAGTACTTC
many	TRBD2	TRBJ2-1	TRBV7-3	CASSLLAASNEQFF	TGTGCCAGCAGCTTACTAGCGGCGAGCAATGAGCAGTTCTTC
-	-	TRBJ2-3	TRBV20-1	CSANNVGADTQYF	TGCAGTGCTAACAACGTGGGGGCAGATACGCAGTATTTT
few	TRBD1	TRBJ1-5	TRBV10-2	CASSDQGEDQPQHF	TGCGCCAGCAGTGATCAGGGGGAGGATCAGCCCCAGCATTTT
-	TRBD2	TRBJ2-1	TRBV11-2	CASGIAGGDEQFF	TGTGCCAGCGGGATAGCGGGGGGTGATGAGCAGTTCTTC
many	TRBD1	TRBJ1-6	TRBV20-1	CSASLGQYNSPLHF	TGCAGTGCCAGCTTGGGACAGTATAATTCACCCCTCCACTTT
many	-	TRBJ1-3	TRBV28	CASSVTGNTIYF	TGTGCCAGCAGTGTCACAGGAAACACCATATATTTT
-	-	TRBJ2-1	TRBV6-5	CGSSYAEMYNEQFF	TGTGGCAGCAGTTACGCCGAGATGTACAATGAGCAGTTCTTC
few	TRBD2	TRBJ2-5	TRBV15	CATASGEQETQYF	TGTGCCACCGCTAGCGGGGAACAAGAGACCCAGTACTTC
many	TRBD2	TRBJ2-2	TRBV12-3/TRBV12-4	CASSPRGGGAHGELFF	TGTGCCAGCAGCCCCCGGGGCGGGGGGGCCCACGGGGAGCTGTTTTTT
-	-	TRBJ1-6	TRBV6-5	CASSYGGLSNSPLHF	TGTGCCAGCAGTTATGGAGGCCTTAGTAATTCACCCCTCCACTTT
few	-	TRBJ2-7	TRBV7-3	CASSLGDGYEQYF	TGTGCCAGCAGCTTAGGCGATGGGTACGAGCAGTACTTC
many	TRBD2	TRBJ2-1	TRBV7-9	CASSLVRGVGNEQFF	TGTGCCAGCAGCTTAGTTCGGGGGGTCGGGAATGAGCAGTTCTTC
few	-	TRBJ1-1	TRBV20-1	CSARRNRAEAFF	TGCAGTGCTCGTAGGAACAGGGCTGAAGCTTTCTTT
-	TRBD2	TRBJ2-3	TRBV6-2/TRBV6-3	CASSSTALAVVGSSRRETDTQYF	TGTGCCAGCAGTTCCACTGCACTAGCGGTGGTCGGCAGCTCCCGTCGGGAGACAGATACGCAGTATTTT
many	TRBD1	TRBJ2-6	TRBV19	CASSRQGAGGANVLTF	TGTGCCAGTAGTCGTCAGGGGGCCGGTGGGGCCAACGTCCTGACTTTC
few	TRBD2	TRBJ2-1	TRBV30	CAWSKGLAEYNEQFF	TGTGCCTGGTCCAAGGGACTAGCGGAATACAATGAGCAGTTCTTC
few	TRBD1	TRBJ2-7	TRBV29-1	CSVETNRGRYEQYF	TGCAGCGTTGAAACGAACAGGGGGCGTTACGAGCAGTACTTC
few	-	TRBJ1-6	TRBV10-2	CASRGPSSALHF	TGCGCCAGCAGGGGACCTTCGTCGGCCCTCCACTTT
many	TRBD2	TRBJ2-7	TRBV6-2/TRBV6-3	CASSDSGLAPPYEQYF	TGTGCCAGCAGTGACTCGGGACTAGCTCCCCCCTACGAGCAGTACTTC
-	-	TRBJ2-4	TRBV4-1	CASRQMGVAKNIQYF	TGCGCCAGCAGACAGATGGGGGTAGCCAAAAACATTCAGTACTTC
-	TRBD1	TRBJ2-3	TRBV5-1	CASSPTGPEDTQYF	TGCGCCAGCAGCCCGACAGGGCCTGAGGATACGCAGTATTTT
many	-	TRBJ1-2	TRBV6-5	CASSRNPVGGGYTF	TGTGCCAGCAGCCGCAATCCTGTGGGGGGGGGCTACACCTTC
few	TRBD1	TRBJ2-3	TRBV7-9	CASSFGQGITQYF	TGTGCCAGCAGCTTTGGACAGGGAATTACGCAGTATTTT